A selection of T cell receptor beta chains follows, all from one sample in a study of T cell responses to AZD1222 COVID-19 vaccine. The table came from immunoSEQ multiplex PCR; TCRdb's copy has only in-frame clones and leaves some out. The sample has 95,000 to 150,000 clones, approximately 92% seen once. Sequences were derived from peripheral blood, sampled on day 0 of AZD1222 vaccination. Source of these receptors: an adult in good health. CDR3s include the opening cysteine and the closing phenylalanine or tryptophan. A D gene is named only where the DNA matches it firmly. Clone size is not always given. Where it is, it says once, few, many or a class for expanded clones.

CDR3aa: CASSEVGLAQPQHF
CDR3nt: TGTGCCAGCAGTGAAGTGGGGTTAGCTCAGCCCCAGCATTTT
v_gene: TRBV6-1
j_gene: TRBJ1-5
abundance: .
d_gene: .

CDR3aa: CASSIGLGAPNTGELFF
CDR3nt: TGTGCCAGTAGTATCGGTTTGGGCGCCCCGAACACCGGGGAGCTGTTTTTT
v_gene: TRBV19
j_gene: TRBJ2-2
abundance: .
d_gene: .

CDR3aa: CSVLTSFKETQYF
CDR3nt: TGCAGCGTCCTGACTAGTTTTAAAGAGACCCAGTACTTC
v_gene: TRBV29-1
j_gene: TRBJ2-5
abundance: .
d_gene: .

CDR3aa: CASSQAGVRLYEQYF
CDR3nt: TGCGCCAGCAGCCAAGCGGGAGTAAGACTCTACGAGCAGTACTTC
v_gene: TRBV4-1
j_gene: TRBJ2-7
abundance: .
d_gene: .

CDR3aa: CASRPGLPGFHEQYF
CDR3nt: TGTGCCAGCAGACCGGGACTCCCGGGTTTCCACGAGCAGTACTTC
v_gene: TRBV5-4
j_gene: TRBJ2-7
abundance: few
d_gene: .

CDR3aa: CASSYPFYEQYF
CDR3nt: TGTGCCAGCAGTTACCCATTCTACGAGCAGTACTTC
v_gene: TRBV6-2/TRBV6-3
j_gene: TRBJ2-7
abundance: .
d_gene: .

CDR3aa: CASSLRRPSNQPQHF
CDR3nt: TGTGCCAGCAGCTTAAGACGGCCTAGCAATCAGCCCCAGCATTTT
v_gene: TRBV7-9
j_gene: TRBJ1-5
abundance: .
d_gene: .

CDR3aa: CASGDGSYTF
CDR3nt: TGTGCCAGCGGTGATGGGAGCTACACCTTC
v_gene: TRBV5-6
j_gene: TRBJ1-2
abundance: .
d_gene: .

CDR3aa: CASSPHRDQNIQYF
CDR3nt: TGTGCCAGCAGCCCTCACCGGGACCAAAACATTCAGTACTTC
v_gene: TRBV4-2
j_gene: TRBJ2-4
abundance: .
d_gene: .

CDR3aa: CASLGQGKSQPQHF
CDR3nt: TGTGCCAGCCTGGGACAGGGGAAGAGTCAGCCCCAGCATTTT
v_gene: TRBV21-1
j_gene: TRBJ1-5
abundance: .
d_gene: .

CDR3aa: CASSVEPAGANYNEQFF
CDR3nt: TGTGCCAGCAGCGTAGAACCGGCGGGGGCCAACTACAATGAGCAGTTCTTC
v_gene: TRBV9
j_gene: TRBJ2-1
abundance: .
d_gene: .

CDR3aa: CASSSFLNWETQYF
CDR3nt: TGTGCCAGCAGCTCCTTTCTTAATTGGGAGACCCAGTACTTC
v_gene: TRBV11-2
j_gene: TRBJ2-5
abundance: .
d_gene: .

CDR3aa: CASSQGGELFF
CDR3nt: TGTGCCAGCAGCCAGGGCGGGGAGCTGTTTTTT
v_gene: TRBV9
j_gene: TRBJ2-2
abundance: .
d_gene: .

CDR3aa: CASQSGTLNEKLFF
CDR3nt: TGTGCCAGCCAATCCGGGACACTAAATGAAAAACTGTTTTTT
v_gene: TRBV27
j_gene: TRBJ1-4
abundance: .
d_gene: .

CDR3aa: CASSSPYEQYF
CDR3nt: TGTGCCAGTAGTTCACCCTACGAGCAGTACTTC
v_gene: TRBV19
j_gene: TRBJ2-7
abundance: .
d_gene: .

CDR3aa: CASSEAPRTYEQYF
CDR3nt: TGTGCCAGCTCTGAGGCCCCGAGGACCTACGAGCAGTACTTC
v_gene: TRBV5-4
j_gene: TRBJ2-7
abundance: .
d_gene: .

CDR3aa: CASSSTVGSTEAFF
CDR3nt: TGTGCCAGCAGTTCGACAGTCGGTAGCACTGAAGCTTTCTTT
v_gene: TRBV6-2/TRBV6-3
j_gene: TRBJ1-1
abundance: .
d_gene: .

CDR3aa: CASSEHVRADYGYTF
CDR3nt: TGTGCCAGCAGTGAACACGTCCGGGCAGACTATGGCTACACCTTC
v_gene: TRBV6-1
j_gene: TRBJ1-2
abundance: .
d_gene: .